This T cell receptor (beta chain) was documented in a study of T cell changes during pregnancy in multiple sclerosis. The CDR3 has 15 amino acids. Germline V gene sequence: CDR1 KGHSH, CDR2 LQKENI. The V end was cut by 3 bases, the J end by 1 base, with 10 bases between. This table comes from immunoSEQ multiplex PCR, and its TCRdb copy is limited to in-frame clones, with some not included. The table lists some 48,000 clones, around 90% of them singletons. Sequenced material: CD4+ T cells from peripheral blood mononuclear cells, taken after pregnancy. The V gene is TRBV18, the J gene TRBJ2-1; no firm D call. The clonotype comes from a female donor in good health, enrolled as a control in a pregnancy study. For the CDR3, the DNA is TGTGCCAGCTCACCCCCGTCTAGATCCTACAATGAGCAGTTCTTC. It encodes CASSPPSRSYNEQFF.